The 19 T cell receptor beta chains in this list originate from one sample, sequenced in a study of T-cell reconstitution after alpha-beta-depleted transplantation in children. Construction of the TCRbeta library involved unique molecular identifiers. TCRdb passed the PCR reads through MiXCR, listing each CDR3 protein once. Altogether 780,000 or so distinct CDR3 sequences are present, 16% being singletons, with the ten largest covering 5%. The material sequenced was PBMCs, mostly from graft donor cells, taken 360 days after TCRalphabeta/CD19-depleted stem cell transplant. Receptor source: a male patient under 18 who had a stem cell transplant for acute lymphoblastic leukemia, so the T cells may come from the graft donor.

V usage is TRBV7-3 and J usage is TRBJ2-1, with TRBD2 matching over 9 bases. The CDR3 is 13 residues long. From germline, CDR1 is SGHTA and CDR2 FQGTGA. J was trimmed by 7 bases and V by 5 bases; bases with no gene match: 3. The chain's CDR3 is CASSIAGENEQFF. CDR3 DNA: TGTGCCAGCAGCATAGCGGGAGAAAATGAGCAGTTCTTC.

Only a few counts were recorded for this clonotype. CDR3 amino acids: CASRNLSPRTSGRRHEQFF. In DNA form, the CDR3 reads TGCGCCAGCAGGAACCTGTCCCCCCGCACTAGCGGGAGAAGGCATGAGCAGTTCTTC. V and J are TRBV10-2 and TRBJ2-1; 11 positions agree with TRBD2. Germline assignment: CDR1 WSHSY and CDR2 SAAADI. Losses at the gene ends were 6 bases for V and 8 bases for J; bases not matched to a gene: 21. The CDR3 has 19 residues.

The chain couples TRBV10-1 to TRBJ1-1; tentative D call: TRBD1 (5 bases). The germline CDR1 and CDR2 sequences are WNHNN and SYGVQD (reference sequence). With 6 bases removed from V and 1 base from J, the gap between germline ends came to 9 bases. This CDR3 has 13 amino acids. The chain's CDR3 is CASRDGGNTEAFF. The DNA for the CDR3 is TGCGCCAGCAGGGATGGGGGGAACACTGAAGCTTTCTTT.

The chain is built from TRBV25-1 and TRBJ2-5, with D uncertain. Trimming removed 3 bases at V and 2 bases at J, with 10 bases between. Germline-derived CDR1 and CDR2 are MGHDK and SYGVNS. The CDR3 is 14 amino acids. CDR3 region: CASSDSHLQETQYF. CDR3 bases: TGTGCCAGCAGTGATAGCCACCTTCAAGAGACCCAGTACTTC.

This clonotype was recorded a few times. V and J are TRBV5-4 and TRBJ1-4; D ambiguous. The CDR3 loop spans 16 amino acids. Between the trimmed V and J ends, which lost 0 bases and 3 bases, there was a span of 12 bases. Germline V gene data show CDR1 as SGHNT and CDR2 as YYREEE (reference sequence). CDR3 sequence: CASSLAQVAPNEKLFF. The CDR3 DNA sequence: TGTGCCAGCAGCTTGGCCCAAGTGGCCCCTAATGAAAAACTGTTTTTT.

The V and J genes are TRBV29-1 and TRBJ2-3, with D tentatively TRBD1 (6 bases). Germline V lookup: CDR1 SQVTM, CDR2 ANQGSEA. Trimming took 2 bases from V and 6 from J, leaving 15 bases between them. CDR3 length: 14 residues. The CDR3 DNA reads TGCAGCGTTGAAATGGGGGCTGCGGTGGATACGCAGTATTTT. Residues: CSVEMGAAVDTQYF.

This clonotype was observed at least ten times. This chain links TRBV20-1 with TRBJ1-1, with D unresolved. V lost 0 bases, J lost 3 bases, and 11 bases lay in between. Germline V gene data show CDR1 as DFQATT and CDR2 as SNEGSKA (reference sequence). CDR3 length equals 14 residues. The CDR3 DNA reads TGCAGTGCTAGAGAAGGCAGTCTTCACACTGAAGCTTTCTTT. Its protein is CSAREGSLHTEAFF.

This clonotype turned up a few times. This chain joins TRBV3-1 and TRBJ2-3, with 7 bases fitting TRBD2. Germline CDR1 is LGHDT and CDR2 is YNNKEL (reference sequence). The CDR3 consists of 14 residues. Trimming at V came to 0 bases and at J to 7 bases, leaving 4 bases not matched to a gene. CDR3 sequence (DNA): TGTGCCAGCAGCCAAGAGTCGGGAGGAAATACGCAGTATTTT. Translating it yields CASSQESGGNTQYF.

The chain recombines TRBV5-1 with TRBJ2-3; 8 bases align to TRBD2. The CDR3 consists of 12 residues. The germline V gene has CDR1 SGHRS and CDR2 YFSETQ. V lost 2 bases, J lost 8 bases, and 1 base stayed unmatched. The CDR3 here is CASSFTSGTQYF. The CDR3 DNA reads TGCGCCAGCAGCTTTACTAGCGGTACGCAGTATTTT.

This rearrangement joins TRBV5-1 to TRBJ1-2; no clear D. Germline V CDR1 and CDR2: SGHRS, YFSETQ. V dropped 0 bases and J dropped 4 bases, with 10 bases sitting between them. The CDR3 spans 14 residues. The DNA for the CDR3 is TGCGCCAGCAGCTTGGTTGGCGTTATCTATGGCTACACCTTC. Its protein product is CASSLVGVIYGYTF. The full variable domain, completed using reference TRBV5-1 and TRBJ1-2, is KAGVTQTPRYLIKTRGQQVTLSCSPISGHRSVSWYQQTPGQGLQFLFEYFSETQRNKGNFPGRFSGRQFSNSRSEMNVSTLELGDSALYLCASSLVGVIYGYTFGSGTRLTVV.

This sequence joins TRBV5-1 and TRBJ2-1; TRBD2 aligns across 8 bases. This CDR3 has 16 residues. Germline values: CDR1 SGHRS, CDR2 YFSETQ. Trimming took 6 bases from V and 5 from J; bases not matched to a gene: 13. The CDR3 reads CASTPRGLAGNNEQFF. The CDR3 DNA reads as TGCGCCAGCACGCCCCGGGGCCTAGCGGGCAACAATGAGCAGTTCTTC.

This clonotype was found many times. The rearrangement uses TRBV11-3 and TRBJ1-1, with 7 bases aligning to TRBD1. Germline trimming cut 3 bases from V and 1 base from J; bases unmatched to any gene: 2. CDR3 length: 14 residues. Per the germline V gene, CDR1 is SGHNT and CDR2 is YENEEA. The CDR3 DNA sequence: TGTGCCAGCAGCTTGGGACAGAAGAACACTGAAGCTTTCTTT. Amino acid sequence: CASSLGQKNTEAFF.

In DNA form, the CDR3 reads TGTGCCAGCAGTGAGTGGCGGGAGCTGAGTTACGAGCAGTACTTC. Its translation: CASSEWRELSYEQYF. V gene TRBV2 combines with J gene TRBJ2-7, with 7 bases lining up with TRBD2. The germline V gene has CDR1 SNHLY and CDR2 FYNNEI. This CDR3 comprises 15 residues. V shed 3 bases, J shed 4 bases, and the junction held 9 bases outside the gene matches.

This clonotype was found many times. CDR3 DNA: TGCGCCAGCAGCCGCGGACTAGCGGGAGAGGGGGAGCAGTACTTC. Protein: CASSRGLAGEGEQYF. The chain employs TRBV4-1 and TRBJ2-7; 13 positions match TRBD2. V was pared by 4 bases and J by 7 bases, with 7 bases of the junction left unmatched. CDR3 size: 15 residues. Germline CDR1 is MGHRA and CDR2 is YSYEKL.

This chain joins TRBV3-1 and TRBJ1-5; 8 bases are shared with TRBD1. The CDR3 totals 15 residues. From germline, CDR1 is LGHDT and CDR2 YNNKEL (reference sequence). Germline trimming cut 3 bases from V and 3 bases from J; bases unmatched to any gene: 4. The CDR3 nucleotides are TGTGCCAGCAGCCAGGGGACAGGCTTCAATCAGCCCCAGCATTTT. It codes for CASSQGTGFNQPQHF.

The rearrangement uses TRBV12-3 or TRBV12-4 and TRBJ2-7; 7 nucleotides match TRBD2. The CDR3 consists of 14 residues. The junction had 7 bases not matched to a gene; V was cut back by 6 bases and J by 2 bases. CDR3 residues: CASRWGGGAYEQYF. CDR3 bases: TGTGCCAGCAGGTGGGGGGGAGGGGCCTACGAGCAGTACTTC.

This clonotype was observed a handful of times. This chain joins TRBV5-1 and TRBJ2-1, with 12 nucleotides matching TRBD2. CDR1 and CDR2 (germline): SGHRS, YFSETQ. The CDR3 covers 18 residues. With V trimmed by 4 bases and J by 8 bases, 16 bases remained unmatched. The chain's CDR3 is CASSGPGTRGLAGHEQFF. In DNA, the CDR3 is TGCGCCAGCAGCGGTCCAGGGACAAGGGGACTAGCGGGCCATGAGCAGTTCTTC.

This chain connects TRBV29-1 to TRBJ1-1, with unresolved D. From germline, CDR1 is SQVTM and CDR2 ANQGSEA. This CDR3 region has 12 residues. V lost 8 bases to trimming and J lost 3 bases, with 13 bases between them. The CDR3 is CSTVGLDTEAFF. The CDR3 DNA is TGCAGCACGGTGGGCTTGGACACTGAAGCTTTCTTT.

This clonotype was observed a few times. V is TRBV29-1 and J is TRBJ1-3; D is perhaps TRBD1 (6 bases). The ends were cut back, 4 bases at V and 0 bases at J, with 16 bases in the middle. CDR3 length equals 16 residues. Per germline, CDR1 SQVTM and CDR2 ANQGSEA. For the CDR3, the DNA is TGCAGCGTTGGGACAGCCTACTTCGGCTCTGGAAACACCATATATTTT. This codes for CSVGTAYFGSGNTIYF.